The next 5 T cell receptor beta chains were all read from a single sample in a study of PD-1 blockade in classical Hodgkin lymphoma. The protocol was immunoSEQ multiplex PCR, while the TCRdb copy is restricted to in-frame clones and leaves out a portion. The sample carries around 45,000 clones, around three quarters recorded once. Relapse was seen in all patients after autologous stem cell transplantation, and brentuximab vedotin exposure was variable. The sequenced sample was peripheral blood mononuclear cells (PBMCs), obtained before the second cycle of nivolumab. Source of these receptors: a human donor with classical Hodgkin lymphoma.

The V call is TRBV9, the J call TRBJ1-1, with D possibly TRBD1 on 5 matching bases. CDR3 length: 15 amino acids. The germline V and J ends were trimmed by 3 bases and 3 bases, with 15 bases remaining between them. Germline assignment: CDR1 SGDLS and CDR2 YYNGEE. As DNA, the CDR3 is TGTGCCAGCAGCGGGAGCGGGGGGAGTGACACTGAAGCTTTCTTT. Residues: CASSGSGGSDTEAFF.

V is TRBV6-5 and J is TRBJ2-5; 7 bases line up with TRBD1. V gave up 8 bases and J gave up 0 bases; unmatched junction bases: 9. CDR3 length: 15 amino acids. The germline V gene has CDR1 MNHEY and CDR2 SVGAGI. The CDR3 loop is CASGHRGFHQETQYF. The CDR3 DNA follows: TGTGCCAGCGGACACAGGGGATTCCACCAAGAGACCCAGTACTTC.

The chain is built from TRBV25-1 and TRBJ2-7; TRBD1 aligns across 7 bases. The length of the CDR3 is 13 residues. The junction had 6 bases not matched to a gene; V was cut back by 8 bases and J by 2 bases. Germline V CDR1 and CDR2: MGHDK, SYGVNS. This CDR3 reads CASLPTGTYEQYF. The CDR3 DNA is TGTGCCAGCTTACCGACAGGGACCTACGAGCAGTACTTC.

This clone was seen just once. The CDR3 spells CATSRSQLQDVYGYTF. CDR3 coding DNA: TGTGCCACCAGCAGATCCCAGTTACAGGATGTCTATGGCTACACCTTC. This chain links TRBV15 with TRBJ1-2; possible D gene TRBD1, 5 bases. Looked up from germline, CDR1 is LNHNV and CDR2 is YYDKDF (reference sequence). This CDR3 has 16 amino acids. Trimming removed 2 bases from V and 4 bases from J, with 17 bases in between. The whole variable domain, remainder taken from reference TRBV15 and TRBJ1-2, is DAMVIQNPRYQVTQFGKPVTLSCSQTLNHNVMYWYQQKSSQAPKLLFHYYDKDFNNEADTPDNFQSRRPNTSFCFLDIRSPGLGDTAMYLCATSRSQLQDVYGYTFGSGTRLTVV.

The chain recombines TRBV19 with TRBJ2-1; the match to TRBD2 covers 7 bases. The J segment lost 3 bases and the V segment lost 4 bases, leaving 0 bases of the junction unmatched. Germline CDR1 reads LNHDA; CDR2 reads SQIVND (reference sequence). CDR3 length: 13 residues. The CDR3 bases are TGTGCCAGTAGTAGGGGGGGCTACAATGAGCAGTTCTTC. This sequence encodes CASSRGGYNEQFF.